Listed below are T cell receptor beta chains from one sample, sequenced in a study of glioma-infiltrating T cells. TCRdb redid the calling of the multiplex PCR reads with MiXCR, one entry per CDR3 protein. This sample has approximately 130,000 distinct CDR3 sequences, with about 25% found just once. The specimen sequenced was glioma tissue, nonneoplastic brain tissue, or PBMCs (not recorded which). Every receptor here comes from a human donor with low-grade glioma or glioblastoma, undergoing nonglioma brain surgery, or in good health (not recorded which). CDR3s include the opening cysteine and the closing phenylalanine or tryptophan. The order of the fields is clone size, D gene, J gene, V gene, CDR3 protein, CDR3 DNA. The D gene is left open where the match is weak. Clone size is not always given. Where it is, it says once, few, many or a class for expanded clones.

-	-	TRBJ2-4	TRBV7-9	CASRSHGGENIQYF	TGTGCCAGCAGGTCCCACGGAGGGGAAAACATTCAGTACTTC
few	-	TRBJ2-3	TRBV7-3	CASSPWGNRQDTQYF	TGTGCCAGCAGCCCCTGGGGGAACCGACAAGATACGCAGTATTTT
few	-	TRBJ1-2	TRBV27	CASSAPGALLSGYTF	TGTGCCAGCAGTGCCCCAGGGGCGTTGCTAAGTGGCTACACCTTC
-	-	TRBJ1-2	TRBV19	CASIGENYGYTF	TGTGCCAGTATCGGGGAGAACTATGGCTACACCTTC
-	-	TRBJ2-2	TRBV7-2	CASSKTGHPGELFF	TGTGCCAGCAGCAAGACAGGTCATCCCGGGGAGCTGTTTTTT
few	TRBD1	TRBJ1-6	TRBV27	CASSLSTGAWESPLHF	TGTGCCAGCAGTTTATCGACAGGGGCTTGGGAATCACCCCTCCACTTT
-	-	TRBJ1-5	TRBV12-3/TRBV12-4	CASSSPPTQPQHF	TGTGCCAGCAGTTCCCCTCCAACTCAGCCCCAGCATTTT
many	TRBD2	TRBJ2-5	TRBV20-1	CSARAGTSAQETQYF	TGCAGTGCTAGAGCCGGGACTAGCGCCCAAGAGACCCAGTACTTC
few	-	TRBJ1-1	TRBV7-2	CASSSPAEAFF	TGTGCCAGCAGCTCCCCTGCTGAAGCTTTCTTT
-	-	TRBJ2-3	TRBV7-3	CASSLGTHRPTDTQYF	TGTGCCAGCAGCCTCGGGACCCACCGTCCCACAGATACGCAGTATTTT
many	-	TRBJ1-3	TRBV7-9	CASSPGRSSGNTIYF	TGTGCCAGCAGCCCAGGACGGTCCTCTGGAAACACCATATATTTT
few	-	TRBJ1-5	TRBV2	CASSEALQGNQPQHF	TGTGCCAGCAGTGAAGCGCTTCAAGGAAATCAGCCCCAGCATTTT
many	-	TRBJ2-2	TRBV20-1	CSASGNTGELFF	TGCAGTGCCTCTGGGAACACCGGGGAGCTGTTTTTT
-	-	TRBJ1-1	TRBV10-3	CAISPGHRGTEAFF	TGTGCCATCAGTCCAGGGCATAGGGGCACTGAAGCTTTCTTT
many	-	TRBJ2-3	TRBV12-3/TRBV12-4	CASTHSQDTQYF	TGTGCCAGCACCCATTCCCAGGATACGCAGTATTTT
few	-	TRBJ2-2	TRBV6-1	CASSQEGNTGELFF	TGTGCCAGCAGTCAAGAGGGAAACACCGGGGAGCTGTTTTTT
-	-	TRBJ2-2	TRBV15	CATSKLQGSFGELFF	TGTGCCACCAGCAAGTTGCAGGGAAGTTTCGGGGAGCTGTTTTTT
few	-	TRBJ2-1	TRBV7-3	CASSLIGGSYNEQFF	TGTGCCAGCAGCTTAATCGGGGGCTCCTACAATGAGCAGTTCTTC
few	TRBD1	TRBJ1-1	TRBV19	CASKDRGNTEAFF	TGTGCCAGTAAAGACAGGGGGAACACTGAAGCTTTCTTT
-	TRBD2	TRBJ2-3	TRBV11-2	CASSLGVQRGRKSDTQYF	TGTGCCAGCAGCTTAGGGGTCCAGCGGGGGCGCAAGTCGGATACGCAGTATTTT
few	TRBD1	TRBJ2-5	TRBV7-7	CASSGTGLETQYF	TGTGCCAGCAGCGGGACAGGGCTGGAGACCCAGTACTTC
many	-	TRBJ2-1	TRBV20-1	CSASGASSYNEQFF	TGCAGTGCTAGTGGCGCAAGCTCCTACAATGAGCAGTTCTTC
-	-	TRBJ2-1	TRBV2	CASGGFRSSSYNEQFF	TGTGCCAGCGGGGGGTTCAGGTCGAGCTCCTACAATGAGCAGTTCTTC
-	TRBD2	TRBJ2-5	TRBV6-6	CASSYSPGGQETQYF	TGTGCCAGCAGTTACTCCCCGGGAGGGCAAGAGACCCAGTACTTC
-	-	TRBJ1-3	TRBV14	CASSPAGANSGNTIYF	TGTGCCAGCAGCCCAGCGGGGGCAAACTCTGGAAACACCATATATTTT
few	TRBD1	TRBJ2-3	TRBV15	CATSRAGGSTDTQYF	TGTGCCACCAGCAGGGCAGGGGGCTCCACAGATACGCAGTATTTT
-	-	TRBJ2-6	TRBV7-9	CASSLEQGITNVLTF	TGTGCCAGCAGCTTAGAACAGGGAATCACCAACGTCCTGACTTTC
-	-	TRBJ1-2	TRBV3-1	CASSQSVLNYGYTF	TGTGCCAGCAGCCAATCCGTCTTAAACTATGGCTACACCTTC
-	-	TRBJ1-1	TRBV7-6	CASSLVSEGSEAFF	TGTGCCAGCAGCTTAGTCTCGGAAGGATCTGAAGCTTTCTTT
many	-	TRBJ2-3	TRBV6-1	CASTMGGHTDTQYF	TGTGCCAGCACCATGGGGGGGCACACAGATACGCAGTATTTT
-	TRBD2	TRBJ2-3	TRBV14	CASSQEIPWGGGAADTQYF	TGTGCCAGCAGCCAAGAAATCCCCTGGGGCGGGGGGGCCGCAGATACGCAGTATTTT
few	-	TRBJ2-3	TRBV7-9	CASTTRLVTDTQYF	TGTGCCAGCACCACCCGACTTGTCACAGATACGCAGTATTTT
-	-	TRBJ1-2	TRBV18	CASSPAGWDGYTF	TGTGCCAGCTCACCGGCAGGCTGGGATGGCTACACCTTC
-	TRBD1	TRBJ2-5	TRBV12-3/TRBV12-4	CASTSGNRGETQYF	TGTGCCAGCACCTCCGGGAACAGGGGTGAGACCCAGTACTTC
-	-	TRBJ1-5	TRBV18	CASSPRTADNQPQHF	TGTGCCAGCTCACCACGGACGGCAGACAATCAGCCCCAGCATTTT
many	-	TRBJ2-3	TRBV25-1	CASSEYSGGTDTQYF	TGTGCCAGCAGTGAATATTCGGGGGGCACAGATACGCAGTATTTT
once	-	TRBJ2-3	TRBV15	CVTSRAVRALHGDTQYF	TGTGTCACCAGCAGAGCTGTAAGAGCCCTACATGGGGATACGCAGTATTTT
many	TRBD1	TRBJ1-5	TRBV10-3	CAIRGQGENQPQHF	TGTGCCATCAGGGGACAGGGTGAAAATCAGCCCCAGCATTTT
many	-	TRBJ1-1	TRBV4-2	CASSQGMNTEAFF	TGTGCCAGCAGCCAAGGTATGAACACTGAAGCTTTCTTT
-	-	TRBJ2-3	TRBV12-3/TRBV12-4	CASTGRDFFTDTQYF	TGTGCCAGCACTGGCCGGGACTTTTTCACAGATACGCAGTATTTT
-	-	TRBJ2-3	TRBV27	CASSLTPTSPDTQYF	TGTGCCAGCAGTTTAACTCCAACGTCCCCAGATACGCAGTATTTT
-	-	TRBJ2-2	TRBV28	CASSLPAGTGELFF	TGTGCCAGCAGTTTACCCGCAGGAACCGGGGAGCTGTTTTTT
-	-	TRBJ1-3	TRBV20-1	CSARDRLLSSGNTIYF	TGCAGTGCTAGAGATCGTCTCCTGAGCTCTGGAAACACCATATATTTT
-	-	TRBJ2-1	TRBV29-1	CSVELELARNNEQFF	TGCAGCGTTGAACTTGAACTAGCACGAAACAATGAGCAGTTCTTC
few	-	TRBJ2-3	TRBV7-3	CASSPTSLGPATDTQYF	TGTGCCAGCAGCCCCACTTCACTAGGGCCTGCAACAGATACGCAGTATTTT
-	TRBD2	TRBJ2-5	TRBV20-1	CSAKASGPETQYF	TGCAGTGCTAAGGCTAGCGGCCCAGAGACCCAGTACTTC
few	TRBD1	TRBJ2-5	TRBV7-6	CASSPGGLKTQYF	TGTGCCAGCAGCCCAGGGGGCCTGAAGACCCAGTACTTC
-	TRBD1	TRBJ1-2	TRBV19	CASSIVDRGSGYTF	TGTGCCAGTAGTATAGTCGACAGGGGGAGTGGCTACACCTTC
-	-	TRBJ1-3	TRBV29-1	CSAGNPRTGNTIYF	TGCAGCGCCGGGAATCCACGCACTGGAAACACCATATATTTT